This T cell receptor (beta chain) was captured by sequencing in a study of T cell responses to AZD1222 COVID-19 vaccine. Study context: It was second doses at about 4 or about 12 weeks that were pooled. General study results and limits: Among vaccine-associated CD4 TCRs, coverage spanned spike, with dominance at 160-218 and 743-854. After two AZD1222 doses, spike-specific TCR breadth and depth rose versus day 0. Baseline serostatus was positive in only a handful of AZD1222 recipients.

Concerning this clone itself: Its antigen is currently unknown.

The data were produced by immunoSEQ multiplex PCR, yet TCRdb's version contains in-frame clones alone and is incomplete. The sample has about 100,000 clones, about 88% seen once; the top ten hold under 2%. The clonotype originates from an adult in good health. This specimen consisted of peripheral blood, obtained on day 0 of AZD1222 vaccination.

CDR3 sequence reads: CASSQDRLRSGLGGYTF. CDR3 sequence (DNA): TGCGCCAGCAGCCAGGACAGGCTTAGGTCGGGTTTAGGTGGCTACACCTTC. The chain carries TRBV4-3 and TRBJ1-2; 7 bases are a match to TRBD1. V trimming: 3 bases; J trimming: 7 bases; junction bases outside the gene matches: 17. The CDR3 runs to 17 residues. Germline CDR1 reads LGHNA; CDR2 reads YSLEER.